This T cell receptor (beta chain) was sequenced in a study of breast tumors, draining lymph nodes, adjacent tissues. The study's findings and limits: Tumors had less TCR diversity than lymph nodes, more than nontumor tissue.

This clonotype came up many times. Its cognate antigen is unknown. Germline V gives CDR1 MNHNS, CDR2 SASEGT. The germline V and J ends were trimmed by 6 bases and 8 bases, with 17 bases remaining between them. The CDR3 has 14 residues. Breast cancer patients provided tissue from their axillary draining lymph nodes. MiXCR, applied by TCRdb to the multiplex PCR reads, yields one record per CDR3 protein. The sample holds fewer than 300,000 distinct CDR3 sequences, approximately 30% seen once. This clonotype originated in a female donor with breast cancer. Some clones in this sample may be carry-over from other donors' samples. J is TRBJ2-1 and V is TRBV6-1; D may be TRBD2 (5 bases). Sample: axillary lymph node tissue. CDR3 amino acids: CASRGGLLVDEQFF. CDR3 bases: TGTGCCAGCAGGGGCGGACTCCTGGTCGATGAGCAGTTCTTC.